This paragraph covers one T cell receptor beta chain sequence. Its antigen is as yet unknown. The sample comes from a study of a mutant IDH1 vaccine in newly diagnosed glioma. Study as a whole: Former treatment meant radiotherapy, temozolomide, or both; the majority had gotten both. Study outcomes and limitations: Pseudoprogression appeared independent of alterations in top peripheral clonotypes.

Time point described: week 5, during vaccination. Every single dose of the vaccine, 300 ug of mutant IDH1 20-mer peptide, came with topical imiquimod. Assay: immunoSEQ multiplex PCR; the TCRdb copy retains only in-frame clones and omits some. The data contain about 25,000 clones, approximately 80% of them singletons. This receptor was taken from a man in his forties with glioma. The sequenced sample was PBMCs, obtained from a glioma patient whose treatment included an IDH1 peptide vaccine.

CDR3 in amino acids: CASRWSGPYSNQPQHF. CDR3 bases: TGTGCCAGCAGGTGGTCAGGCCCATATAGCAATCAGCCCCAGCATTTT. The chain carries TRBV2 and TRBJ1-5; no clear D gene. CDR1 is SNHLY and CDR2 is FYNNEI in the germline V gene. This CDR3 contains 16 residues. With 6 bases removed from V and 0 bases from J, the gap between germline ends came to 15 bases.